This T cell receptor (beta chain) was observed in a study of blood T cells in healthy people across ages. Findings and caveats of the study: While age rose, TCR beta diversity per million T cells dropped in a roughly linear way.

Isolation recovered at least 6 million PBMCs from every sample. V gave up 0 bases and J gave up 3 bases, with 12 bases separating them. The CDR3 is 15 amino acids. Looked up from germline, CDR1 is ENHRY and CDR2 is SYGVKD. A second PCR, run for about 6 to 12 cycles, used a sample-barcoded 5' primer plus a J-beta primer mix. TCRdb reprocessed the 5' RACE reads via MiXCR and lists one record per CDR3 protein. The sample lists 1.5 million to 2 million distinct CDR3 sequences; approximately 40% were seen once. On this clonotype itself: The target antigen is unknown.

This TCR came from a human donor in good health. The source material was blood. The genes are TRBV10-3 and TRBJ2-7, with D perhaps TRBD1 or TRBD2 (6 bases each). The CDR3 loop reads CAISESGGNSYEQYF. The CDR3 nucleotides read TGTGCCATCAGTGAGTCAGGGGGGAATAGCTACGAGCAGTACTTC.